The TCR beta chain under discussion was sequenced for a study of Graves' ophthalmopathy and Graves' hyperthyroidism. Germline CDR1 SGHVS, CDR2 FQNEAQ. CDR3 length: 16 residues. The junction had 7 bases not matched to a gene; V was cut back by 3 bases and J by 2 bases. From RNA, the CDR3 regions of TCR beta chains were amplified and sequenced. Amplification began with first-round RT-PCR using HTBI primers, then second-round multiplex PCR was performed. Each CDR3 protein gets one entry after TCRdb re-called the multiplex PCR reads with MiXCR. The data show nearly 400,000 distinct CDR3 sequences, with approximately 16% seen just once and roughly 1.5% held by the top ten. Active ophthalmopathy (CAS at least 3, NOSPECS at least 4), lasting under 3 months.

The origin of this receptor is a woman under 30 with Graves' ophthalmopathy. The chain recombines TRBV7-8 with TRBJ2-5, with 9 nucleotides matching TRBD1. Sequenced: peripheral blood. CDR3 protein: CASSFTGTGLQETQYF. The CDR3 DNA sequence: TGTGCCAGCAGCTTTACCGGGACAGGGTTACAAGAGACCCAGTACTTC.